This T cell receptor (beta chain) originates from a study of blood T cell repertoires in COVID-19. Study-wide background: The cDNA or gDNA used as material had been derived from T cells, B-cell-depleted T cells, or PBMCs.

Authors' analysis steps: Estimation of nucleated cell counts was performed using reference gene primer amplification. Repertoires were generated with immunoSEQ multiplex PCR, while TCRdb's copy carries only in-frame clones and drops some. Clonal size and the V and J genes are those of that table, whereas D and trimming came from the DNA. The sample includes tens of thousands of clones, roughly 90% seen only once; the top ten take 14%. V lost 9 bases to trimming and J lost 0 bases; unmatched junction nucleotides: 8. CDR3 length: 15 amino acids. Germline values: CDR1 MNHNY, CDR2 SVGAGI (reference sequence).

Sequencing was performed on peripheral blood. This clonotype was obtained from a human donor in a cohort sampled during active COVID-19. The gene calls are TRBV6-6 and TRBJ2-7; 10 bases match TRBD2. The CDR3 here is CASNSGGHFSYEQYF. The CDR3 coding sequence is TGTGCCAGTAATAGCGGGGGGCATTTCTCCTACGAGCAGTACTTC.